The 15 T cell receptor beta chains below all came from one sample that was sequenced in a study of T cell responses to AZD1222 COVID-19 vaccine. Only in-frame clones appear in the TCRdb table, and some are missing; sequencing was by immunoSEQ multiplex PCR. The top ten clones hold around 8.7% of a sample with around 100,000 clones, 80% to 90% of them seen once. Sequenced here: peripheral blood, sampled on day 0 of AZD1222 vaccination. All receptors come from an adult in good health.

By share, this clone ranks as medium-sized. The chain recombines TRBV27 with TRBJ2-2, with 7 bases lining up with TRBD2. The V gene's germline CDR1 is MNHEY and CDR2 SMNVEV (reference sequence). V gave up 2 bases and J gave up 8 bases; unmatched junction bases: 5. CDR3 length: 14 amino acids. CDR3 nucleotides: TGTGCCAGCAGTTTAGGCGGGAGTGTGGGGGAGCTGTTTTTT. This gives the protein CASSLGGSVGELFF.

CDR3 sequence: CASSQSRTGGGYGYTF. CDR3 DNA sequence: TGTGCCAGCAGCCAATCTCGGACAGGGGGCGGGTATGGCTACACCTTC. The V call is TRBV3-1 (or the pseudogene TRBV3-2), the J call TRBJ1-2; 11 bases map to TRBD1. Germline CDR1 LGHDT, CDR2 YNNKEL (reference sequence). This CDR3 contains 16 residues. The V gene end was trimmed by 2 bases and the J gene end by 5 bases; junction bases not matched to a gene: 7.

This sequence joins TRBV28 and TRBJ1-2, with TRBD1 as a possible D gene (5 bases). CDR1 is MDHEN, CDR2 SYDVKM, per germline. Trimming removed 6 bases from V and 4 bases from J, with 12 bases in between. The length of the CDR3 is 13 residues. CDR3 region: CASSRGPLYGYTF. CDR3 nucleotides: TGTGCCAGCAGCCGGGGACCTCTCTATGGCTACACCTTC.

The chain uses TRBV19 and TRBJ1-5, with D unresolved. Germline V gives CDR1 LNHDA, CDR2 SQIVND (reference sequence). The CDR3 runs to 14 residues. V lost 2 bases and J lost 2, with 7 bases in between. This chain's CDR3 is CASSIIAGNQPQHF. CDR3 in DNA: TGTGCCAGTAGTATAATTGCGGGCAATCAGCCCCAGCATTTT.

In its sample, this clone was seen a few times. J is TRBJ2-7 and V is TRBV20-1; tentatively, D is TRBD2 (5 bases). CDR3 length equals 11 residues. Germline V CDR1 and CDR2: DFQATT, SNEGSKA (reference sequence). V shed 2 bases and J shed 6 bases, with 8 bases lying between them. The CDR3 sequence: CSARKEVEQYF. In DNA, the CDR3 is TGCAGTGCTAGAAAGGAGGTCGAGCAGTACTTC.

The V gene is TRBV28, the J gene TRBJ1-2, with TRBD1 as a possible D gene (5 bases). Germline lookup yields CDR1 MDHEN and CDR2 SYDVKM. The CDR3 has 15 amino acids. Trimming removed 5 bases at V and 4 bases at J, with 17 bases between. Here the CDR3 DNA reads TGTGCCAGCAGTCAACCTGGGGGGGGGAGCTATGGCTACACCTTC. Translation: CASSQPGGGSYGYTF.

The chain recombines TRBV27 with TRBJ1-1; no clear D. Germline V gene lookup returns CDR1 MNHEY and CDR2 SMNVEV (reference sequence). V was cut by 1 base and J by 8 bases, with 11 bases left in between. CDR3 length: 13 residues. CDR3: CASSLLGWGEAFF. The DNA of the CDR3 is TGTGCCAGCAGTTTATTAGGTTGGGGAGAAGCTTTCTTT.

The chain has TRBV4-3 and TRBJ1-3; D call uncertain. V was cut by 1 base and J by 0 bases, with 7 bases left in between. Per germline, CDR1 LGHNA and CDR2 YSLEER. The CDR3 spans 15 residues. The CDR3 loop reads CASSQAPASGNTIYF. The CDR3 DNA is TGCGCCAGCAGCCAAGCTCCCGCCTCTGGAAACACCATATATTTT.

The rearrangement links TRBV28 to TRBJ1-2; TRBD1 is a possible D gene (5 bases). From germline, CDR1 is MDHEN and CDR2 SYDVKM. This CDR3 is built from 16 residues. V lost 8 bases, J lost 4 bases, and 23 bases lay in between. The CDR3 loop reads CASSWVARAQGYGYTF. The CDR3 DNA follows: TGTGCCAGCTCCTGGGTGGCGAGGGCCCAGGGCTATGGCTACACCTTC.

This rearrangement joins TRBV30 to TRBJ1-5, with 10 nucleotides matching TRBD1. The CDR3 runs to 15 residues. V shed 5 bases and J 2 bases; nucleotides not matched to a gene: 6. Looked up from germline, CDR1 is GTSNPN and CDR2 is SVGIG (reference sequence). CDR3 protein: CAWATGGGGNQPQHF. For the CDR3, the DNA is TGTGCCTGGGCGACAGGGGGCGGCGGCAATCAGCCCCAGCATTTT. Looking up the rest from reference TRBV30 and TRBJ1-5 gives the full variable domain: SQTIHQWPATLVQPVGSPLSLECTVEGTSNPNLYWYRQAAGRGLQLLFYSVGIGQISSEVPQNLSASRPQDRQFILSSKKLLLSDSGFYLCAWATGGGGNQPQHFGDGTRLSIL.

This clone showed up just once. The genes are TRBV7-9 and TRBJ2-2; D is perhaps TRBD2 (6 bases). The germline V gene has CDR1 SEHNR and CDR2 FQNEAQ (reference sequence). V lost 1 base to trimming and J lost 6 bases, with 9 bases between them. The CDR3 length is 14 residues. This chain's CDR3 is CASSLELASGELFF. Here the CDR3 DNA reads TGTGCCAGCAGCTTAGAACTAGCCTCCGGGGAGCTGTTTTTT. The full variable domain, completed using reference TRBV7-9 and TRBJ2-2, is DTGVSQNPRHKITKRGQNVTFRCDPISEHNRLYWYRQTLGQGPEFLTYFQNEAQLEKSRLLSDRFSAERPKGSFSTLEIQRTEQGDSAMYLCASSLELASGELFFGEGSRLTVL.

This clone was recorded only once. This chain links TRBV9 with TRBJ2-1; TRBD2 agrees at 7 bases. The CDR3 totals 15 residues. Germline V gene lookup returns CDR1 SGDLS and CDR2 YYNGEE. V lost 4 bases and J lost 4; bases outside the gene matches: 8. DNA of the CDR3: TGTGCCAGCAGCCCCTATGGGACTACGTACAATGAGCAGTTCTTC. This encodes CASSPYGTTYNEQFF.

The rearrangement joins TRBV6-2 or TRBV6-3 to TRBJ1-1; tentatively, D is TRBD1 (5 bases). The CDR3 length is 13 residues. Trimming took off 2 bases at V and 10 bases at J, with 14 bases between the two ends. Germline V lookup: CDR1 MNHEY, CDR2 SVGEGT. In DNA, the CDR3 is TGTGCCAGCAGTTACACAGGACATTCGGGAGCTTTCTTT. The encoded protein is CASSYTGHSGAFF.

The chain couples TRBV12-3 or TRBV12-4 to TRBJ1-4; D ambiguous. With 6 bases removed from V and 10 bases from J, the gap between germline ends came to 12 bases. This CDR3 has 12 residues. The DNA for the CDR3 is TGTGCCAGCAGGCTATCACTCGGAAAACTGTTTTTT. Amino acid sequence: CASRLSLGKLFF.

The chain combines TRBV28 with TRBJ2-3, with a possible D match to TRBD2 (6 bases). The CDR3 extends over 14 amino acids. Trimming stripped 4 bases from V and 2 bases from J, with 10 bases between. Germline V gene sequence: CDR1 MDHEN, CDR2 SYDVKM. CDR3 in DNA: TGTGCCAGCAGTTCCCCGGGGGACACAGATACGCAGTATTTT. Its protein product is CASSSPGDTDTQYF.